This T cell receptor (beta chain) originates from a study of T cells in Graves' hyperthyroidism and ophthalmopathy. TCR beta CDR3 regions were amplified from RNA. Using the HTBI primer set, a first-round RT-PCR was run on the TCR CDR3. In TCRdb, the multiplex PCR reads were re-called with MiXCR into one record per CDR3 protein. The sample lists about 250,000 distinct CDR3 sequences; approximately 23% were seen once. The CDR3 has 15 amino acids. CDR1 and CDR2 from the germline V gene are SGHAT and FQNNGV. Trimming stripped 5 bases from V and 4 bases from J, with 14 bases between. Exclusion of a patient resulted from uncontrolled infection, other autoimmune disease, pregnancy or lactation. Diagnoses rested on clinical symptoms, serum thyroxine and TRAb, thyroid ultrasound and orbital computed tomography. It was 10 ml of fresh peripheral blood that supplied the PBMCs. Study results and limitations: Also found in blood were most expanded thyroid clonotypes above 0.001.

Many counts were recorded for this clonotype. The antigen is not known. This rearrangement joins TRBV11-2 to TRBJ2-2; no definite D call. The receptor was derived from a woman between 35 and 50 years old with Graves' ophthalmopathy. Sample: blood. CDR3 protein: CASSPTVSFTGELFF. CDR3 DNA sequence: TGTGCCAGCAGCCCGACTGTCTCGTTCACCGGGGAGCTGTTTTTT. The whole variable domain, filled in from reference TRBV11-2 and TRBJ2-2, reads EAGVAQSPRYKIIEKRQSVAFWCNPISGHATLYWYQQILGQGPKLLIQFQNNGVVDDSQLPKDRFSAERLKGVDSTLKIQPAKLEDSAVYLCASSPTVSFTGELFFGEGSRLTVL.